These T cell receptor beta chains were read from a single sample in a study of T cells in Graves' hyperthyroidism and ophthalmopathy. MiXCR, run by TCRdb on the multiplex PCR reads, gives a single entry per CDR3 protein. The sample contains about 500,000 distinct CDR3 sequences, 40% to 50% of which appear only once. Material for sequencing was peripheral blood or thyroid tissue (not recorded which). The receptors stem from an adult woman with Graves' disease, either hyperthyroidism or ophthalmopathy (not recorded which). Each CDR3 is given with its conserved first and last residue. Each record gives: clone size, J gene, D gene, V gene, CDR3 DNA, CDR3 protein. The D gene is left open where the match is weak. Size values are once, few and many counts, or a class for expanded clones, and some rows have none.

>.|TRBJ2-7|TRBD1|TRBV30
TGTGCCTGTACGGCCCGGGACAGGGAACCTTACGAGCAGTACTTC
CACTARDREPYEQYF
>many|TRBJ1-6|TRBD1|TRBV20-1
TGCAGTGCTAGAGACCAACAGGGGTGGTATTCACCCCTCCACTTT
CSARDQQGWYSPLHF
>many|TRBJ2-2|.|TRBV20-1
TGCAGTGCTAGCGGGGGCTCGGGCACCGGGGAGCTGTTTTTT
CSASGGSGTGELFF
>many|TRBJ2-5|.|TRBV29-1
TGCAGCGCGAAGAACCAAGAGACCCAGTACTTC
CSAKNQETQYF
>.|TRBJ1-6|.|TRBV7-8
TGTGCCAGCAGCTTAGTTGGGTCGGGGAGCTCCTATAATTCACCCCTCCACTTT
CASSLVGSGSSYNSPLHF
>.|TRBJ1-5|.|TRBV7-2
TGTGCCAGCAGCTTAGATCTCGGAGCCAATCAGCCCCAGCATTTT
CASSLDLGANQPQHF
>.|TRBJ2-5|.|TRBV20-1
TGCAGTACGGGTGGGAGCACAGATACACAGTACTTC
CSTGGSTDTQYF
>few|TRBJ1-2|.|TRBV28
TGTGCCAGCAGTCCCCGAACAGCTGGCTACACCTTC
CASSPRTAGYTF
>once|TRBJ1-2|.|TRBV2
TGTGCCAGCAGTGCTAGGCATGTCAGCCGTACTAACTATGGCTACACCTTC
CASSARHVSRTNYGYTF
>.|TRBJ1-2|.|TRBV7-2
TGTGCCAGCAGCTCCGGAGGGCCATATGGCTACACCTTC
CASSSGGPYGYTF
>.|TRBJ2-2|TRBD2|TRBV27
TGTGCCAGCACGGAGTCGCGGGAGACTACCGGGGAGCTGTTTTTT
CASTESRETTGELFF
>many|TRBJ1-1|.|TRBV7-9
TGTGCCAGCAGCCGAAAGTTAAGGGAGAAGGGGACTGAAGCTTTCTTT
CASSRKLREKGTEAFF
>many|TRBJ2-7|.|TRBV7-9
TGTGCCAGCAGCCAGACAGCCGAAGCCTACGAGCAGTACTTC
CASSQTAEAYEQYF
>once|TRBJ1-5|TRBD1|TRBV19
TGTGCCAGTATGGGACAGGGTAATTCACCCCAGCATTTT
CASMGQGNSPQHF
>many|TRBJ2-5|.|TRBV5-1
TGCGCCAGCAGCTTGGACAGGGCAAGGGAGACCCAGTACTTC
CASSLDRARETQYF
>many|TRBJ1-2|TRBD1|TRBV5-4
TGTGCCAGCAGCTTGGCCATTGGGACAGGGGACTATGGCTACACCTTC
CASSLAIGTGDYGYTF
>many|TRBJ2-5|TRBD2|TRBV20-1
TGCAGTGCTAGAGATGGGCCGGGGAGGGGGACCCAGTACTTC
CSARDGPGRGTQYF
>many|TRBJ2-7|.|TRBV7-2
TGTGCCAGCAGCGGGCCGGGACTCTACGAGCAGTACTTC
CASSGPGLYEQYF
>.|TRBJ2-5|.|TRBV3-1
TGTGCCAGCAGCCAAGAGTGGGGTCGACAAGAGACCCAGTACTTC
CASSQEWGRQETQYF
>many|TRBJ1-2|.|TRBV2
TGTGCCAGCGGAACTGAAAACTATGGCTACACCTTC
CASGTENYGYTF
>.|TRBJ2-7|TRBD2|TRBV18
TGTGCCAGCTCACCACCGGGACTAGAGTACCCCGAGCAGTACTTC
CASSPPGLEYPEQYF
>many|TRBJ2-5|TRBD2|TRBV6-5
TGTGCCAGCAGTTACTCTAGCGGGGGCTCGGAGACCCAGTACTTC
CASSYSSGGSETQYF
>.|TRBJ1-2|TRBD1|TRBV20-1
TGCAGTGCTAGATCGGCAGGGGGAAACTATGGCTACACCTTC
CSARSAGGNYGYTF
>.|TRBJ2-5|.|TRBV29-1
TGCAGCGGCTACCACATTTACCAAGAGACCCAGTACTTC
CSGYHIYQETQYF
>few|TRBJ2-7|TRBD2|TRBV4-1
TGCGCCAGCAGCACCCGGACTAGCGGGAGCGAAAAGCAGTACTTC
CASSTRTSGSEKQYF
>many|TRBJ2-2|.|TRBV29-1
TGCAGCGTTGATAAGGGGCCGGGCGCCGGGGAGCTGTTTTTT
CSVDKGPGAGELFF
>many|TRBJ2-2|.|TRBV9
TGTGCCAGCAGCGTAGTGGGAGCCGGGGAGCTGTTTTTT
CASSVVGAGELFF
>.|TRBJ1-2|.|TRBV9
TGTGCCAGCAGTGAATCTTACGGTGGTCAGATCGACTATGGCTACACCTTC
CASSESYGGQIDYGYTF
>.|TRBJ1-2|.|TRBV10-2
TGCGCCAGCAGTGGGGACCCTAACTATGGCTACACCTTC
CASSGDPNYGYTF
>many|TRBJ2-5|.|TRBV15
TGTGCCACCAGCAGAGTACGAGGGGGGTTTTCAGAGACCCAGTACTTC
CATSRVRGGFSETQYF
>.|TRBJ2-2|TRBD2|TRBV6-5
TGTGCCAGCAGTTTTTCTAGCGGAGTGAACACCGGGGAGCTGTTTTTT
CASSFSSGVNTGELFF
>.|TRBJ2-2|.|TRBV20-1
TGCAGTGTAGGAGGGCGTACCGGGGAGCTGTTTTTT
CSVGGRTGELFF
>few|TRBJ1-3|.|TRBV7-2
TGTGCCAGCAGCAACCGAAACACCATATATTTT
CASSNRNTIYF
>.|TRBJ1-1|TRBD1|TRBV25-1
TGTGCCAGCAGTGCTAACAGGGGGCGTTCGCGAACTGAAGCTTTCTTT
CASSANRGRSRTEAFF
>.|TRBJ1-2|.|TRBV6-5
TGTGCCAGCAGTGGGATGGGCGGCTACACCTTC
CASSGMGGYTF
>.|TRBJ2-2|TRBD1|TRBV6-4
TGTGCCAGCAGTAGCCAGGGGGCGAACACCGGGGAGCTGTTTTTT
CASSSQGANTGELFF
>.|TRBJ2-7|.|TRBV7-8
TGTGCCAGCAGCTTGTTTGCGGGTAGCTCCTACGAGCAGTACTTC
CASSLFAGSSYEQYF
>few|TRBJ2-7|TRBD1|TRBV15
TGTGCCACCAGCAGACCCGACAGGGAATGGCAGTACTTC
CATSRPDREWQYF
>many|TRBJ1-1|.|TRBV7-2
TGTGCCAGCAGCGCAGGACAGATGAACACTGAAGCTTTCTTT
CASSAGQMNTEAFF
>many|TRBJ2-7|.|TRBV7-6
TGTGCCAGCAGCTTAACCATAGAGGAGGGAATCGAGCAGTACTTC
CASSLTIEEGIEQYF
>many|TRBJ2-7|.|TRBV6-5
TGTGCCAGCAGTAGACAGTTCGGCATCTACGAGCAGTACTTC
CASSRQFGIYEQYF
>few|TRBJ1-6|.|TRBV2
TGTGCCAGCAGCCCTCGGGCCGGGGGCGCCTCACCCCTCCACTTT
CASSPRAGGASPLHF
>once|TRBJ1-1|TRBD1|TRBV29-1
TGCAGCGTTACCGGGACAGGGGTGAACACTGAAGCTTTCTTT
CSVTGTGVNTEAFF
>many|TRBJ2-5|.|TRBV28
TGTGCCAGCAGTAGAGACAGGACTAGGGAGACCCAGTACTTC
CASSRDRTRETQYF
>.|TRBJ2-5|.|TRBV29-1
TGCAGCGTTGAGGCTAGTAAGGAGACCCAGTACTTC
CSVEASKETQYF
>many|TRBJ1-1|.|TRBV10-2
TGCGCCAGCAGTGTAAACTGGAGGACTGAAGCTTTCTTT
CASSVNWRTEAFF
>.|TRBJ2-7|.|TRBV7-2
TGTGCCAGCAGCCAATCTATTGGAGGCCGCTACGAGCAGTACTTC
CASSQSIGGRYEQYF
>.|TRBJ2-5|TRBD2|TRBV7-6
TGTGCCAGCAGCTTGGGAGCGGGAGTCACCGGGACCCAGTACTTC
CASSLGAGVTGTQYF
>many|TRBJ1-6|.|TRBV4-3
TGCGCCAGCAGCCAAGAACGGCACCCCAATTCACCCCTCCACTTT
CASSQERHPNSPLHF
>.|TRBJ1-2|.|TRBV10-3
TGTGCCATCCAAGATTACGGAGGCACCGGCATCCTCTATGGCTACACCTTC
CAIQDYGGTGILYGYTF
>.|TRBJ1-2|.|TRBV7-9
TGTGCCAGCAGCTTAGGCGTCAGTCTTAATGGCTACACCTTC
CASSLGVSLNGYTF
>many|TRBJ2-7|.|TRBV7-2
TGTGCCAGCAGCTTAGATCACGAGCAGTACTTC
CASSLDHEQYF
>many|TRBJ1-4|.|TRBV14
TGTGCCAGCAGCCGGAGAAGGACAGACGAAAAACTGTTTTTT
CASSRRRTDEKLFF
>.|TRBJ2-5|TRBD2|TRBV20-1
TGCAGTGCTAGAGATGGGCTAGCGGGGGAAGTGGAGACCCAGTACTTC
CSARDGLAGEVETQYF
>.|TRBJ1-5|.|TRBV20-1
TGCAGTGCTAGGTCAGCTGGTTTCCAGCCCCAGCATTTT
CSARSAGFQPQHF